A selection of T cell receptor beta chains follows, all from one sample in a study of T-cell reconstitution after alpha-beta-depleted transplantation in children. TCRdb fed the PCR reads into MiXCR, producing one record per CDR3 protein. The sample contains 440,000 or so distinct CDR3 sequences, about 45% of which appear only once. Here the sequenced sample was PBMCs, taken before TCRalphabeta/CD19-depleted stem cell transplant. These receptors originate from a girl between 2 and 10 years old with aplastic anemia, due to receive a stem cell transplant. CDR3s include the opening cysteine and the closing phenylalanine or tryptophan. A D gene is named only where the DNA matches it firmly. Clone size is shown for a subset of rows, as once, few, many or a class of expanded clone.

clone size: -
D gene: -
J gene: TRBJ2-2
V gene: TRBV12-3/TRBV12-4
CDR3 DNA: TGTGCCAGCAGTTTCGGAGGGGGCGGCGGGGAGCTGTTTTTT
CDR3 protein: CASSFGGGGGELFF

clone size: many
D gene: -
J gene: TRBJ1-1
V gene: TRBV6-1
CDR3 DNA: TGTGCCAGCGGAAACATGGGGGGCGCTGAAGCTTTCTTT
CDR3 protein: CASGNMGGAEAFF

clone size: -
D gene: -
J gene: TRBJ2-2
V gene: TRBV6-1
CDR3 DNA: TGTGCCAGCACCTCACAAGGGGGAACGGGAGAGCTGTTTTTT
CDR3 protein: CASTSQGGTGELFF

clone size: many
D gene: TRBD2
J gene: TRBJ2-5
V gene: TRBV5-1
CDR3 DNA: TGCGCCAGCAGCTTGCGAGGGAGGGAAGAGACCCAGTACTTC
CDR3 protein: CASSLRGREETQYF

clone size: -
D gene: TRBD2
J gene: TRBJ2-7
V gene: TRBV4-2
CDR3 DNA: TGTGCCAGCAGCCAAGATTTGCCCAGCGGGAGACGGTACGAGCAGTACTTC
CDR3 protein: CASSQDLPSGRRYEQYF

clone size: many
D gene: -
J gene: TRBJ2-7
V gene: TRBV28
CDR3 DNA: TGTGCCAGCACAGCAGGTCCTTCCTACGAGCAGTACTTC
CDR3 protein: CASTAGPSYEQYF

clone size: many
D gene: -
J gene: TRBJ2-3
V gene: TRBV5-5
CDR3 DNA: TGTGCCAGCAGCTTAGGGGCTGCTCGCACAGATACGCAGTATTTT
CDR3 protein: CASSLGAARTDTQYF

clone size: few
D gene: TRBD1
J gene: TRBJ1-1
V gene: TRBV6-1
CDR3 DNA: TGTGCCACTATCGGGACAGGGTCTGTAAAGGGGGCTGAAGCTTTCTTT
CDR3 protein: CATIGTGSVKGAEAFF

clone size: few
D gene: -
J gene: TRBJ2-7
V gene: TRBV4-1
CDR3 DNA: TGCGCCAGCAGTCCCAGTGCGGCAAACTCCTACGAGCAGTACTTC
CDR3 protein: CASSPSAANSYEQYF

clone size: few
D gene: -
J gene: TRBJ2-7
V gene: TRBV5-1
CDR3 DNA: TGCGCCAGCAGCTATATGACTAGTAGGAGGGAGCAGTACTTC
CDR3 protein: CASSYMTSRREQYF

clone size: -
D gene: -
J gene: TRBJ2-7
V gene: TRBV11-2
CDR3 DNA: TGTGCCAGCAGCTTAGATAGGGTGGGCGAGCAGTACTTC
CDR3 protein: CASSLDRVGEQYF

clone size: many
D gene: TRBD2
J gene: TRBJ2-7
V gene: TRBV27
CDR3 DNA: TGTGCCAGCAGTACGCGGGAGGTTCGCTACGAGCAGTACTTC
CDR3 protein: CASSTREVRYEQYF

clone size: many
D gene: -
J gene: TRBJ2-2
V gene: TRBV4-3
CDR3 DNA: TGCGCCAGCAGCCCTCGTTCGGGGGACACCGGGGAGCTGTTTTTT
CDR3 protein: CASSPRSGDTGELFF

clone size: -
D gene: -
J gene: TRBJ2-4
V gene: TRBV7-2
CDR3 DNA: TGTGCCAGCAGCTTAGACCGTATCGGGAAGAAAAACATTCAGTACTTC
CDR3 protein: CASSLDRIGKKNIQYF

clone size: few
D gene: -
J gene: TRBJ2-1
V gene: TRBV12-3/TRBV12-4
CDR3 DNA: TGTGCCAGCAGTTTAGCCGCTACAAAAGTGAGCTCCTACAATGAGCAGTTCTTC
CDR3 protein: CASSLAATKVSSYNEQFF

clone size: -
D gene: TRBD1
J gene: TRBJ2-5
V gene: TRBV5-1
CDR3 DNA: TGCGCCAGCAGAAGAGGACAGGGTGCGGATTACCAAGAGACCCAGTACTTC
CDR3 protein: CASRRGQGADYQETQYF

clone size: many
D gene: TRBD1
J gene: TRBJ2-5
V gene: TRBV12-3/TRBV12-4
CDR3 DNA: TGTGCCAGCAGCCTACGGACAGGGTGGCAAGAGACCCAGTACTTC
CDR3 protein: CASSLRTGWQETQYF

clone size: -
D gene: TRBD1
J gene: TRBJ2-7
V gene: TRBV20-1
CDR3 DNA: TGCAGTGCTGGACGGGACAGTAGCTCCTACGAGCAGTACTTC
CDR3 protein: CSAGRDSSSYEQYF

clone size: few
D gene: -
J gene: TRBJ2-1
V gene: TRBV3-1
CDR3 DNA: TGTGCCAGCAGCCCGTTAGGGACTCTACAGAACAATGAGCAGTTCTTC
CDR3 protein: CASSPLGTLQNNEQFF

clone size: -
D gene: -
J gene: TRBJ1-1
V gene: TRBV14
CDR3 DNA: TGTGCCAGCAGCTATCAGGGGTATAACACTGAAGCTTTCTTT
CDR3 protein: CASSYQGYNTEAFF

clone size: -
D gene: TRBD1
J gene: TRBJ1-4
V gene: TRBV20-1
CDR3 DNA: TGCAGTGCTGACAGGGGTGGGAATGAAAAACTGTTTTTT
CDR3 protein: CSADRGGNEKLFF

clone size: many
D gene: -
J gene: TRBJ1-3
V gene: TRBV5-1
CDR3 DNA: TGCGCCAGCAGCTTGGACGGGACACCCGGAAACACCATATATTTT
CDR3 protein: CASSLDGTPGNTIYF

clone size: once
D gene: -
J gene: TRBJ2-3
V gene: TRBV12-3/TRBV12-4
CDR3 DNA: TGTGCCAGCAGTCTCAGACTAGTTATGGATACGCAGTATTTT
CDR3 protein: CASSLRLVMDTQYF

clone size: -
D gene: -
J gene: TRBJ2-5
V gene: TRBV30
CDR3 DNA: TGTGCCTCTGACAGGGCGCCGGGGGTAGGGACCCAGTACTTC
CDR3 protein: CASDRAPGVGTQYF

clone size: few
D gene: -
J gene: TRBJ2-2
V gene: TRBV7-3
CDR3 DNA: TGTGCCAGCAGCTTAACAAGTCTCGACACCGGGGAGCTGTTTTTT
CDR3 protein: CASSLTSLDTGELFF

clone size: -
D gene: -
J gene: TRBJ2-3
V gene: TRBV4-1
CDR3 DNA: TGCGCCAGCAGAACGGGGGCAGGGGCAGATACGCAGTATTTT
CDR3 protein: CASRTGAGADTQYF

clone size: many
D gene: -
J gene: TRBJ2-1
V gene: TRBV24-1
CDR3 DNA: TGTGCCACCAGTGACCCGACAGGTAGTTACAATGAGCAGTTCTTC
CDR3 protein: CATSDPTGSYNEQFF

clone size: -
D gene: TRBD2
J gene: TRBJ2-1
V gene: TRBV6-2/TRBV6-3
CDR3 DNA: TGTGCCAGCAGTCCCCTCGGGGGGAGCTCCTACAATGAGCAGTTCTTC
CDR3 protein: CASSPLGGSSYNEQFF

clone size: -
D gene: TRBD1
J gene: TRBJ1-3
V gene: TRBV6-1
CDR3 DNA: TGTGCCAGCAGTCCGTGGACAGGCTCTGGAAACACCATATATTTT
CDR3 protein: CASSPWTGSGNTIYF

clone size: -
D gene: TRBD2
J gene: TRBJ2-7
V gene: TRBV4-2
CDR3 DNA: TGTGCCAGCAGCCAAGAAAGCGGGGATAGCTCCTACGAGCAGTACTTC
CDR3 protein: CASSQESGDSSYEQYF

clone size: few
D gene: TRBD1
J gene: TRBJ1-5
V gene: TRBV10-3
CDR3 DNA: TGTGCCATCAGTTCGGGACAGGGGGTTGATCAGCCCCAGCATTTT
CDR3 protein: CAISSGQGVDQPQHF

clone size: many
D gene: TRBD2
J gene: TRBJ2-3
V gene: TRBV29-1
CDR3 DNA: TGCAGCGTTGCAGGGACTAGGTCAGATACGCAGTATTTT
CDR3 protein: CSVAGTRSDTQYF

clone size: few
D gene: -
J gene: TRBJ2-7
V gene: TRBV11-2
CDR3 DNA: TGTGCCAGCAGCTTAGGATCCGGGGATTTTAGACAGAGCTACGAGCAGTACTTC
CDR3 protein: CASSLGSGDFRQSYEQYF

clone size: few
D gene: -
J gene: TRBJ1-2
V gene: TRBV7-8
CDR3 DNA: TGTGCCAGCAGTTTTATCAGGGGTGGCGCCGACTATGGCTACACCTTC
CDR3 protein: CASSFIRGGADYGYTF

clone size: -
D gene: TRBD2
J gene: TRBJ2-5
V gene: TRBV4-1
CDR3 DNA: TGCGCCAGCAGCCAACTGAAGGGAGGGCCTCGAGAGACCCAGTACTTC
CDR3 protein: CASSQLKGGPRETQYF

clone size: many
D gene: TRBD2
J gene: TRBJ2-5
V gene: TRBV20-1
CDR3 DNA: TGCAGTGTTGAGCCCGGGACTAGAAGTCGAGAGACCCAGTACTTC
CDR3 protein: CSVEPGTRSRETQYF

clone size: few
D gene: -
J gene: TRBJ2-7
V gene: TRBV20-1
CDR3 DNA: TGCAGTGCTAGAGATTGGAAGGGTTCTAGCTACGAGCAGTACTTC
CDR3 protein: CSARDWKGSSYEQYF

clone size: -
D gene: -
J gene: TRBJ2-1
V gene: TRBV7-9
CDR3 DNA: TGTGCCAGCAGCTTAGCGCGGGGTGTGGGACACAATGAGCAGTTCTTC
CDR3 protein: CASSLARGVGHNEQFF

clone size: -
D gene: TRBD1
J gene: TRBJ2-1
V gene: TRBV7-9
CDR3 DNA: TGTGCCAGCAGCTTCATAGGGGCCGACAGGGACAATGAGCAGTTCTTC
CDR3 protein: CASSFIGADRDNEQFF

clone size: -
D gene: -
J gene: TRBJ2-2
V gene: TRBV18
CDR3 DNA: TGTGCCAGCTCACTTCTAGGATCAGGGAAGGACACCGGGGAGCTGTTTTTT
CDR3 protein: CASSLLGSGKDTGELFF

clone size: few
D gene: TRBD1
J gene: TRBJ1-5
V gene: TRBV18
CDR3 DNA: TGTGCCAGCTCCTTATCGGGACAGGGGAATCAGCCCCAGCATTTT
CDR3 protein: CASSLSGQGNQPQHF

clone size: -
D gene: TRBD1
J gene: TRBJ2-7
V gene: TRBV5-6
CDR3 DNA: TGTGCCAGCAGCTTCGTCGACAGGGTTAGGTCCTACGAGCAGTACTTC
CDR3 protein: CASSFVDRVRSYEQYF

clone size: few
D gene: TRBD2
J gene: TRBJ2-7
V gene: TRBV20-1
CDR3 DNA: TGCAGTGCTAGGGGTCCGACTAGCGGGATTGCCTACGAGCAGTACTTC
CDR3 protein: CSARGPTSGIAYEQYF

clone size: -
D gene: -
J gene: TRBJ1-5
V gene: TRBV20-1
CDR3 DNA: TGCAGCGCAAACAGGGATGTCGAACAGCCCCAGCATTTT
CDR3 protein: CSANRDVEQPQHF

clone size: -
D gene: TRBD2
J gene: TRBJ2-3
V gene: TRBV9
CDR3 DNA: TGTGCCAGCAGCGAAGAATTAGCGGGGGCCGGGGATACGCAGTATTTT
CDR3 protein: CASSEELAGAGDTQYF

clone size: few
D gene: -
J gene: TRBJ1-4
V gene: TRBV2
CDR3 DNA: TGTGCCAGCAGTCCCCGGACAGTGCCTGAAAAACTGTTTTTT
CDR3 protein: CASSPRTVPEKLFF

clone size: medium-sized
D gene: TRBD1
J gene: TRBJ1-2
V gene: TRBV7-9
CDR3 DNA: TGTGCCAGCAGCTCGGGACAGGGAAATGGCTACACCTTC
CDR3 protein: CASSSGQGNGYTF

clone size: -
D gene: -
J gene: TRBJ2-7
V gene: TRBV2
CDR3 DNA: TGTGCCAGCAGTGATGGGCCGAGGAAGCAGTACTTC
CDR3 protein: CASSDGPRKQYF

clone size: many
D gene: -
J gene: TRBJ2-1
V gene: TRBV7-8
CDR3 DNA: TGTGCCAGCACCAAATCTCCTATCGCGACCTACAATGAGCAGTTCTTC
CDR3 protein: CASTKSPIATYNEQFF

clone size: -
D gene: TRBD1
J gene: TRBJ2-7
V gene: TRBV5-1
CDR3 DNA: TGCGCCAGCAGCGGGGACAGGCCCCGTCTCGAGCAGTCCTTC
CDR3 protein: CASSGDRPRLEQSF

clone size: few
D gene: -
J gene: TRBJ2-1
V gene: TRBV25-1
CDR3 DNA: TGTGCCAGCAGTGAGGACAGTAGCTCCTACAATGAGCAGTTCTTC
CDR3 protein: CASSEDSSSYNEQFF

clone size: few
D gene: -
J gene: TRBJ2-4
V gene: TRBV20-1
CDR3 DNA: TGCAGTGCTAGAGATCCCCCGACTAGTGGAAACATTCAGTACTTC
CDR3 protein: CSARDPPTSGNIQYF

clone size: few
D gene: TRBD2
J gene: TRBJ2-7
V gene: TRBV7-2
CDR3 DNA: TGTGCCAGCAGCTTGACTAGCGGGAGGTCCCACGAGCAGTACTTC
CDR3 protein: CASSLTSGRSHEQYF

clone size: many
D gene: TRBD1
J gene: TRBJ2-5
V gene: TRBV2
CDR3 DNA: TGTGCCAGCGGGGGGGACAGGGGACAAGAGACCCAGTACTTC
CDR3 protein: CASGGDRGQETQYF

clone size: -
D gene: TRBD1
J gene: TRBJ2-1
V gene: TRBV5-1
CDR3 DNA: TGCGCCAGCGCCCTTCGACAGGGGGCAGGGGCGTCGAATGAGCAGTTCTTC
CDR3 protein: CASALRQGAGASNEQFF

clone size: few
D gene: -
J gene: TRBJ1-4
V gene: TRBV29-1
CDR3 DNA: TGCAGCTTTGCAGGGTTGACTAATGAAAAACTGTTTTTT
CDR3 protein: CSFAGLTNEKLFF

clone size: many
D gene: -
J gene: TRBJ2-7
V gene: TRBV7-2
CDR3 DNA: TGTGCCAGCAGCGACCGCGCTCAGGGGCCTCCCTACGAGCAGTACTTC
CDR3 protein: CASSDRAQGPPYEQYF